A single sample is the source of the 13 T cell receptor beta chains below, sequenced in a study of cytomegalovirus exposure and HLA in healthy donors. PCR involved 60 Vbeta and 13 Jbeta primers. Assay used: immunoSEQ multiplex PCR; TCRdb lists only in-frame clones, some missing. The table lists some 180,000 clones, 9.5% of them singletons. The sample consisted of PBMCs. These TCRs come from a woman aged 25 to 39 in good health and CMV-seropositive.

The chain links TRBV13 to TRBJ1-5; D is uncertain. This CDR3 spans 15 amino acids. With 5 bases removed from V and 4 bases from J, the gap between germline ends came to 15 bases. CDR1 is PRHDT and CDR2 is FYEKMQ in the germline V gene (reference sequence). DNA for the CDR3: TGTGCCAGCAGCAGCCGGGCCGAGGGAAATCAGCCCCAGCATTTT. Amino acids: CASSSRAEGNQPQHF.

This clone was counted only a few times. The V call is TRBV7-6, the J call TRBJ1-4; 7 positions agree with TRBD1. Per the germline V gene, CDR1 is SGHVS and CDR2 is FNYEAQ. CDR3 length: 15 amino acids. Unmatched junction bases numbered 11, after V lost 5 bases and J lost 8 bases. CDR3 residues: CASSTGVGSGEKLFF. In DNA, the CDR3 is TGTGCCAGCAGCACAGGGGTGGGGAGTGGAGAAAAACTGTTTTTT.

This clone was picked up a small number of times. This chain connects TRBV6-5 to TRBJ2-7; possibly TRBD1 for D (6 bases). Between the trimmed V and J ends, which lost 5 bases and 3 bases, there was a span of 8 bases. The V gene's germline CDR1 is MNHEY and CDR2 SVGAGI. The CDR3 length is 12 residues. The DNA of the CDR3 is TGTGCCAGCAGTAGAGGGGGCTACGAGCAGTACTTC. It encodes CASSRGGYEQYF.

This chain links TRBV7-8 with TRBJ2-1, with 8 bases matching TRBD2. Germline V gives CDR1 SGHVS, CDR2 FQNEAQ. The CDR3 sequence is 16 residues long. J lost 1 base, V lost 5 bases, and 7 bases had no gene match. The DNA of the CDR3 is TGTGCCAGCAGCCGGGGGGCGGGAGGTTCCTACAATGAGCAGTTCTTC. Translating gives CASSRGAGGSYNEQFF.

This clone was counted only a few times. This chain joins TRBV5-1 and TRBJ2-2; the D gene is possibly TRBD1 (5 bases). Between the trimmed V and J ends, which lost 2 bases and 4 bases, there was a span of 12 bases. CDR3 length: 15 amino acids. The V gene's germline CDR1 is SGHRS and CDR2 YFSETQ. The CDR3 bases are TGCGCCAGCAGCTTACAAGTAACAGGCACCGGGGAGCTGTTTTTT. Translating it yields CASSLQVTGTGELFF.

This chain uses TRBV7-3 with TRBJ2-3; 12 bases are a match to TRBD2. CDR3 length equals 16 residues. V was pared by 4 bases and J by 3 bases, with 5 bases of the junction left unmatched. Germline CDR1 and CDR2: SGHTA and FQGTGA. The CDR3 spells CASSSLAGGRTDTQYF. Written as DNA, the CDR3 is TGTGCCAGCAGCTCACTAGCGGGAGGTAGGACAGATACGCAGTATTTT.

This rearrangement joins TRBV7-9 to TRBJ2-6; D unresolved. The CDR3 is made up of 13 amino acids. The V gene lost 4 bases and the J gene lost 3 bases, with 4 bases spanning the gap. The germline V gene has CDR1 SEHNR and CDR2 FQNEAQ (reference sequence). CDR3 in DNA: TGTGCCAGCAGCTCGAGTGGGGCCAACGTCCTGACTTTC. This encodes CASSSSGANVLTF.

The CDR3 sequence is CASSLEGTSGDTQYF. DNA of the CDR3: TGCGCCAGCAGCTTGGAGGGGACTAGCGGAGATACGCAGTATTTT. The rearrangement links TRBV5-1 to TRBJ2-3; TRBD2 matches at 11 bases. The CDR3 length is 15 residues. Germline trimming cut 0 bases from V and 5 bases from J; bases unmatched to any gene: 2. The germline V gene has CDR1 SGHRS and CDR2 YFSETQ.

The rearrangement joins TRBV10-1 to TRBJ2-3; 9 bases are a match to TRBD2. V shed 2 bases, J shed 2 bases, and the junction held 2 bases outside the gene matches. The CDR3 has 15 residues. In germline, CDR1 is WNHNN, CDR2 SYGVQD (reference sequence). CDR3 nucleotide sequence: TGCGCCAGCAGTGAGCCTAGCGGGGTCACAGATACGCAGTATTTT. Residues: CASSEPSGVTDTQYF.

The genes are TRBV27 and TRBJ2-7; the D is unclear. Trimming pared 1 base from V and 4 bases from J, leaving 14 bases between. Per germline, CDR1 MNHEY and CDR2 SMNVEV (reference sequence). CDR3 length: 15 residues. The CDR3: CASSLLWAREYEQYF. The CDR3 coding sequence is TGTGCCAGCAGTTTATTGTGGGCGAGAGAATACGAGCAGTACTTC.

This clone was detected only a few times. This chain joins TRBV5-1 and TRBJ1-1; 8 bases line up with TRBD1. Germline trimming cut 4 bases from V and 4 bases from J; bases unmatched to any gene: 12. The germline V gene encodes CDR1 SGHRS and CDR2 YFSETQ. The CDR3 length is 16 residues. The DNA for the CDR3 is TGCGCCAGCAGCGAAATAGCCGGGACAGGTTCCACTGAAGCTTTCTTT. It translates to CASSEIAGTGSTEAFF.

In its sample, this clone was seen a few times. The chain uses TRBV7-9 and TRBJ2-7, with TRBD2 identical over 8 bases. Germline CDR1 reads SEHNR; CDR2 reads FQNEAQ (reference sequence). This CDR3 is 14 amino acids long. V shed 5 bases and J 5 bases; nucleotides not matched to a gene: 8. DNA of the CDR3: TGTGCCAGCAGCCATCAGCGGGAGTTCCACGAGCAGTACTTC. Translated: CASSHQREFHEQYF.

V usage is TRBV29-1 and J usage is TRBJ2-5, with D perhaps matching TRBD1 (6 bases). Trimming left V 4 bases short and J 3 bases short, with 12 bases between. The CDR3 has 13 residues. Germline CDR1 SQVTM, CDR2 ANQGSEA. The CDR3 region has the DNA TGCAGCGTTGGATTTGAGGGGGAAGAGACCCAGTACTTC. Protein: CSVGFEGEETQYF.